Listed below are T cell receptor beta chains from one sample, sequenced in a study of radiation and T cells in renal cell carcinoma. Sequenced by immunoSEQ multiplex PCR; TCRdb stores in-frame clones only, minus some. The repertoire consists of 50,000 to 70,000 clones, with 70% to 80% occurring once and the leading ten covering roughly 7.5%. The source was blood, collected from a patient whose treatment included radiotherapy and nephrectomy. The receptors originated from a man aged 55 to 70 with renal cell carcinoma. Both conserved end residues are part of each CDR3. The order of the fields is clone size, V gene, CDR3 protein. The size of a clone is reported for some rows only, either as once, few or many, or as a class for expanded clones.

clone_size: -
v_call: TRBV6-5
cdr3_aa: CASSRRQTNSPLHF

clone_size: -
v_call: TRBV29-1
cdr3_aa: CSARVDTGELFF

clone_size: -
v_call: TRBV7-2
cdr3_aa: CASSSFTGGSGNTIYF

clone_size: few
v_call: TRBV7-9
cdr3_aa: CASSLVGGYGYTF

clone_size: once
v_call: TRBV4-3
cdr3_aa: CASSHPGVSEQYF

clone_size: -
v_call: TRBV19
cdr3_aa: CASKGYRTEAFF

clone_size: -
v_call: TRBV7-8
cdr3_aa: CASSLADRGSYQPQHF

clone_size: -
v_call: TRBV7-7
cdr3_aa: CASSPDITGELFF

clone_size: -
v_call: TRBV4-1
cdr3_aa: CATMKDGESAPAAKNIQYF

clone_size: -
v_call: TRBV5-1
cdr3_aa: CASSTGSGGQETQYF

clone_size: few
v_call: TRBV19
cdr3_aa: CASGGRSSTDTQYF

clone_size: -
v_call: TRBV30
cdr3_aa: CAWSGIQGAYQPQHF

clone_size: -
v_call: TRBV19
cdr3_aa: CASSMGRGQAMGTGELFF

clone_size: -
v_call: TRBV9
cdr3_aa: CASSVGGTLFSYEQYF

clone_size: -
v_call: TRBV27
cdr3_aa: CASSKRGLSRNTGELFF

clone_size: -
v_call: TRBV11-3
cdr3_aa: CASSFVMMNTEAFF

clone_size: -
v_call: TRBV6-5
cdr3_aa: CASSRRTGGTYGYTF

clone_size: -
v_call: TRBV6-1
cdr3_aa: CASRELADTQYF

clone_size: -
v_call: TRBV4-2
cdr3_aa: CASSQDSPGAGPDTQYF

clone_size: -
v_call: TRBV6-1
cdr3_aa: CASKDGPSGAIGQFF

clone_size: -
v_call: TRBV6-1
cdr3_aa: CASSDRSGELFF

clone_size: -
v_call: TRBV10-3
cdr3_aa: CAISVVDTFNYGYTF

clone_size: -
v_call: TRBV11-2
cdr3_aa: CASSSRPTSYSGSTGELFF

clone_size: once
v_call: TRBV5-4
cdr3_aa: CASSLGDSLYGYTF

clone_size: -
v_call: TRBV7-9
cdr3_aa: CASSRTRTNTEAFF

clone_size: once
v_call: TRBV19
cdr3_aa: CASSILPGPSGNTIYF

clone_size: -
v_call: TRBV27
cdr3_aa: CASKLQGAGGYTF

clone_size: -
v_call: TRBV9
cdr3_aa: CASSVSPTGTDGYTF

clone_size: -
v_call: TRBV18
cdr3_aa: CASSPGAGDLEAFF

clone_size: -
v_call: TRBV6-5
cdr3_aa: CASSAEAGAKNIQYF

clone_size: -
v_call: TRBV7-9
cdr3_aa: CASRYPMGPSSGGANVLTF

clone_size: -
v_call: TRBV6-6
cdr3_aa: CASSSPYSTDTQYF

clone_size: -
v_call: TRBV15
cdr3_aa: CATSWDKRAKLFF

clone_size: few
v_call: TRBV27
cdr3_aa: CASSSLGQASSGNTIYF

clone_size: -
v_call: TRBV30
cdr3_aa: CAWSAGGGGYTF

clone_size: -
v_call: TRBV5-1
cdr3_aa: CASSGDESATGELFF

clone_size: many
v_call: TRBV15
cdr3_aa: CATSRGQALTQNYGYTF

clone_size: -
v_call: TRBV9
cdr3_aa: CASSVSQVHEQFF

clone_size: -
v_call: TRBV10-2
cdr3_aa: CASSDRGNTEAFF

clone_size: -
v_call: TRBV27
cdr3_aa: CASSLEGTENQPQHF

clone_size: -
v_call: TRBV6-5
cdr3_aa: CASKQGAGSPLHF

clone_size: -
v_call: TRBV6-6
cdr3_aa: CASSYSQGRQYF

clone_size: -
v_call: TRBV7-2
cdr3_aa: CASSLIRGGMAFF

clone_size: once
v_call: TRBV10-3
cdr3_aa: CAISEAAGGHEQFF

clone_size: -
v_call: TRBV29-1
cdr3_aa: CSVDRDFF

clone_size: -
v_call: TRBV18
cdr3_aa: CASSKDSAPGNEQFF

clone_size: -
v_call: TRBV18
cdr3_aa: CASSFGALRDTEAFF

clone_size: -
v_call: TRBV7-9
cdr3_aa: CASSLSGTDEQFF

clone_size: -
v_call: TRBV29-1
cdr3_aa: CSVERAPEGRNEQFF

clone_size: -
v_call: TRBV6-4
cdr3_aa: CASSETLGGSPLHF

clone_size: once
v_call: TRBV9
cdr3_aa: CASSVGGLAASSTDTQYF

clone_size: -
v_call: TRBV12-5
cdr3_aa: CASGLVSDTQYF

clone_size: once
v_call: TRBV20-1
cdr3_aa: CSAPTTDTQYF

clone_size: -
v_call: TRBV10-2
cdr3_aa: CASRGGGSSYNEQFF